These T cell receptor beta chains were read from a single sample in a study of cytomegalovirus exposure and HLA in healthy donors. Sequenced by immunoSEQ multiplex PCR; TCRdb stores in-frame clones only, minus some. This table has 150,000 to 250,000 clones, 70% to 80% appearing once. Source material: PBMCs. These receptors all come from a girl under 18 in good health and CMV-seropositive. Both conserved end residues are trimmed from each CDR3. The order of the fields is J gene, V gene, CDR3 protein.

.	TRBV9	ASSDVGLAGGPDPGEQY
TRBJ2-5	TRBV2	ASRGRSGEGGETQY
TRBJ2-2	TRBV18	ASSPITGPGELF
TRBJ2-5	TRBV4-2	ASSPRDRGSSQETQY
TRBJ2-2	TRBV4-1	ASSHPPGQGVSTGELF
TRBJ2-4	TRBV7-8	ASSLGVGTSIQY
TRBJ2-5	TRBV13	ASSLAPRVQETQY
TRBJ2-5	TRBV19	ATQRGTSGLQETQY
TRBJ2-2	TRBV30	AWKTGGITGELF
TRBJ2-2	TRBV10-3	AITGGGVGTGELF
TRBJ2-2	TRBV7-2	ASRAQGVTGELF